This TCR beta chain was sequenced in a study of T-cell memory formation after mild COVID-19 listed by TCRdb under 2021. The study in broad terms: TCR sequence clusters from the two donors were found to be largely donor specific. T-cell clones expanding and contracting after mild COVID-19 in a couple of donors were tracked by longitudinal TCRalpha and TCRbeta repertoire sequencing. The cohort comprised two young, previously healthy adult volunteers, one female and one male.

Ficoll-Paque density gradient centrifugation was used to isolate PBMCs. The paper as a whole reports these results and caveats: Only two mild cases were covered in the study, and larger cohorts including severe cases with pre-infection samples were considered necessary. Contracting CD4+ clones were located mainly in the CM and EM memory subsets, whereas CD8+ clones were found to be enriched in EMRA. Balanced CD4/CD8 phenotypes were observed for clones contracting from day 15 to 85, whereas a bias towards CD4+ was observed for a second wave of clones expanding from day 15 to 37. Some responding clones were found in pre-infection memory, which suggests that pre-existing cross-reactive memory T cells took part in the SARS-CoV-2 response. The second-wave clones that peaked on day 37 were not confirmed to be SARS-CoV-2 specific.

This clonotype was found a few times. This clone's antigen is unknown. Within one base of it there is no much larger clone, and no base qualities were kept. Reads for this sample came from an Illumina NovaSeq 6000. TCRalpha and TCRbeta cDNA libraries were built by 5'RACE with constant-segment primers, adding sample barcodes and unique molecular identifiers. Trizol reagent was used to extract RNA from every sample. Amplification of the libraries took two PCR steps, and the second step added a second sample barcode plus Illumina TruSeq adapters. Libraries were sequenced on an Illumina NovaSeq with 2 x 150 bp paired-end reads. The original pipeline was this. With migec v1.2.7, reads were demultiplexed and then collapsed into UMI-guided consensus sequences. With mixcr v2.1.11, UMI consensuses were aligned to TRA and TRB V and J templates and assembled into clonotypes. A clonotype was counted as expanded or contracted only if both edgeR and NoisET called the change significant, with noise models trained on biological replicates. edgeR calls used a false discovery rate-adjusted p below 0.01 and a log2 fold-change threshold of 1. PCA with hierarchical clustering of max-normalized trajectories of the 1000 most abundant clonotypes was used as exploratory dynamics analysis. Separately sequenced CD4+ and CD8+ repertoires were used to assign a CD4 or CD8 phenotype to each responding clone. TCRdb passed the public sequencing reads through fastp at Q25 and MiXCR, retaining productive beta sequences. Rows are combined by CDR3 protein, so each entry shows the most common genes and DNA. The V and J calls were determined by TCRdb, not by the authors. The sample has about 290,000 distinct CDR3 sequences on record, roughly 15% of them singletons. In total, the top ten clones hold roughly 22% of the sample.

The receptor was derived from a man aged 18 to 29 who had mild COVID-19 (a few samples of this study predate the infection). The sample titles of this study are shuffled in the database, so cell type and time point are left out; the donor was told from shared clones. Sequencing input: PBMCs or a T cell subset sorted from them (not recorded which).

The nucleotide sequence is TGTGCCAGCAGTTACCAGGGGGCAAACACTGAAGCTTTCTTT. Translation gives CASSYQGANTEAFF. This sequence uses TRBV6-6 and TRBJ1-1, and 8 junctional nucleotides match TRBD1. Spanning cysteine to phenylalanine, the CDR3 consists of 14 amino acids. Only CDR3 DNA is held: 42 bases, read in frame from base 1. Looking up the germline V gene (reference sequence) yields CDR1 MNHNY and CDR2 SVGAGI. Unmatched junction bases come to 1, with V trimmed by 2 bases and J by 2 bases.